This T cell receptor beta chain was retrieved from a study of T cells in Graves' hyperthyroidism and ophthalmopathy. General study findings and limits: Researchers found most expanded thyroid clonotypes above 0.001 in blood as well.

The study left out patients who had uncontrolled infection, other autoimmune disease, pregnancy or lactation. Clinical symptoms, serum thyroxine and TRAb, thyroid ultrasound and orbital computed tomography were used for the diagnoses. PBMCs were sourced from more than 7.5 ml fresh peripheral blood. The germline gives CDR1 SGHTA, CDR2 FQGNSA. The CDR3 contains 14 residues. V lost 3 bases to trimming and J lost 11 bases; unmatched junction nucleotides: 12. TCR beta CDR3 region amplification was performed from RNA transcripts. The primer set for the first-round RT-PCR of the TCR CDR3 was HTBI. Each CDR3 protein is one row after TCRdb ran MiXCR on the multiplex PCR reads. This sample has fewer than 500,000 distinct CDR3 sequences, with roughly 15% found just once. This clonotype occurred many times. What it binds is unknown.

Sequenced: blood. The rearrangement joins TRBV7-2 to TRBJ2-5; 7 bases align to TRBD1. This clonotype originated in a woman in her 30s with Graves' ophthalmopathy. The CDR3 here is CASSFKSQGFIQYF. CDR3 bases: TGTGCCAGCAGCTTTAAGTCACAGGGGTTTATTCAGTACTTC.